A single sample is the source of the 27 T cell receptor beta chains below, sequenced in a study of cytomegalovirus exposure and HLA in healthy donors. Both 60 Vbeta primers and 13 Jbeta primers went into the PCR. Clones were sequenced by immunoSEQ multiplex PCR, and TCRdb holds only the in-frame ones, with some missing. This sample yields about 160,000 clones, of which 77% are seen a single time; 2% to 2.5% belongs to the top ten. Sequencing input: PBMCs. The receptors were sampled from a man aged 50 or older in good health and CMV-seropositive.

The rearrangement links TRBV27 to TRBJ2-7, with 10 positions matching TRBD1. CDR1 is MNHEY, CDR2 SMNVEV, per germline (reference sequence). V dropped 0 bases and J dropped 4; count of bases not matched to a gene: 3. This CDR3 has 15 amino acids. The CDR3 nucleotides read TGTGCCAGCAGTTTATCCCGGGACAGGGGTTACGAGCAGTACTTC. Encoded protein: CASSLSRDRGYEQYF.

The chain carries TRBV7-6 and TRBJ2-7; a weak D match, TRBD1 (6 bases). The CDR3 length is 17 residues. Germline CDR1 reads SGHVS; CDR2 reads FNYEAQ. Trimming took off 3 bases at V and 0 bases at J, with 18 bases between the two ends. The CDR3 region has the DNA TGTGCCAGCAGCTTTAGCATACGGACAGACAGCTCCTACGAGCAGTACTTC. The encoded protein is CASSFSIRTDSSYEQYF.

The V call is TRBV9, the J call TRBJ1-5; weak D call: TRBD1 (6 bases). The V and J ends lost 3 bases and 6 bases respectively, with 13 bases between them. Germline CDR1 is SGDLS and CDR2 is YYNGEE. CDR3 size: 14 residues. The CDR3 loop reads CASSDHNRAQPQHF. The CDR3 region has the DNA TGTGCCAGCAGCGACCACAACAGGGCTCAGCCCCAGCATTTT. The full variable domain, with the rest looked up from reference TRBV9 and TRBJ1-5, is DSGVTQTPKHLITATGQRVTLRCSPRSGDLSVYWYQQSLDQGLQFLIQYYNGEERAKGNILERFSAQQFPDLHSELNLSSLELGDSALYFCASSDHNRAQPQHFGDGTRLSIL.

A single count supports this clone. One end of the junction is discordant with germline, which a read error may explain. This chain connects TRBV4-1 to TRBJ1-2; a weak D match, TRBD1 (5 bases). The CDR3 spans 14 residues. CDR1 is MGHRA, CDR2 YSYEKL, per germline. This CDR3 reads CASSQQDSSYGYTF. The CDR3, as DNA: TGTGCCAGCAGCCAACAGGACTCTTCCTATGGCTACACCTTC.

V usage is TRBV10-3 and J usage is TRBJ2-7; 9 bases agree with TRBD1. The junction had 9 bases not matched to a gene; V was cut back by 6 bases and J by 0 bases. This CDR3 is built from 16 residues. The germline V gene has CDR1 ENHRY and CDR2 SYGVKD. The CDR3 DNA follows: TGTGCCATCAGCAGACAGGGGGGATCGAGCTCCTACGAGCAGTACTTC. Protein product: CAISRQGGSSSYEQYF.

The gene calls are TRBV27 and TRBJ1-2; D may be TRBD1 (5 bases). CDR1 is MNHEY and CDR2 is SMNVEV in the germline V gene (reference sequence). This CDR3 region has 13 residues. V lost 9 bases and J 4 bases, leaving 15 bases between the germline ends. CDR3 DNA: TGTGCCAGTCGGAGGGGTCTCGGCTATGGCTACACCTTC. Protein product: CASRRGLGYGYTF.

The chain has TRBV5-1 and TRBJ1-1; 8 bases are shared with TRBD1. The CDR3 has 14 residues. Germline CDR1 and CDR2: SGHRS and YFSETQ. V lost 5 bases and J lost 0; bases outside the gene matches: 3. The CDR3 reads CASRLTGVNTEAFF. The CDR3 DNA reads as TGCGCCAGCAGATTGACAGGGGTGAACACTGAAGCTTTCTTT.

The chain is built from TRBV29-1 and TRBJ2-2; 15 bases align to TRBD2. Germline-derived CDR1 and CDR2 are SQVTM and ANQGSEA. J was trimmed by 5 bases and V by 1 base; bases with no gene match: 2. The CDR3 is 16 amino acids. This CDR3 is CSVEGTSGGETGELFF. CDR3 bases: TGCAGCGTTGAAGGGACTAGCGGGGGGGAGACCGGGGAGCTGTTTTTT.

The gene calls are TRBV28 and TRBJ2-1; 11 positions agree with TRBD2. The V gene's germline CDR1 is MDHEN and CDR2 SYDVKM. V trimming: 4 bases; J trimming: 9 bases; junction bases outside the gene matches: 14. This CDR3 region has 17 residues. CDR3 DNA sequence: TGTGCCAGCAGTTGGGGACTAGCGGAACCATCGGGGGGTGAGCAGTTCTTC. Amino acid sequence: CASSWGLAEPSGGEQFF.

In DNA, the CDR3 is TGTGCCAGCAGCTACAACCAGGGTTCCGAGCAGTACTTC. The encoded protein is CASSYNQGSEQYF. The chain combines TRBV5-6 with TRBJ2-5, with a tentative D call TRBD1 (5 bases). The J call is doubtful: the DNA matches TRBJ2-7 better. In germline, CDR1 is SGHDT, CDR2 YYEEEE. The CDR3 runs to 13 residues.

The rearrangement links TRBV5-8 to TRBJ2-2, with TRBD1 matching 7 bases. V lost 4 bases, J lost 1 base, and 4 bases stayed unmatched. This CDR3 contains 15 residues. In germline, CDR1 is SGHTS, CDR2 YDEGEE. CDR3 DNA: TGTGCCAGCAGCGTAGGGACAGTGAACACCGGGGAGCTGTTTTTT. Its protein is CASSVGTVNTGELFF. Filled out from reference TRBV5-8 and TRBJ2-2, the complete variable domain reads EAGVTQSPTHLIKTRGQQATLRCSPISGHTSVYWYQQALGLGLQFLLWYDEGEERNRGNFPPRFSGRQFPNYSSELNVNALELEDSALYLCASSVGTVNTGELFFGEGSRLTVL.

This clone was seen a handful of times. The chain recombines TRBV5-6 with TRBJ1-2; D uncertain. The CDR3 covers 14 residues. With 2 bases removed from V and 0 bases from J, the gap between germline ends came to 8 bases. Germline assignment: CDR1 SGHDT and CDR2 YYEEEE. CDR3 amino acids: CASSFGGSNYGYTF. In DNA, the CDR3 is TGTGCCAGCAGCTTCGGCGGATCTAACTATGGCTACACCTTC.

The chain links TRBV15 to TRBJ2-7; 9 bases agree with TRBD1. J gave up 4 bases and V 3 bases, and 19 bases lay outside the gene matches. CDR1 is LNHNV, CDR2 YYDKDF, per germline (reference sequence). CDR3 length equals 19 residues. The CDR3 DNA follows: TGTGCCACCAGCAGTGGGGGAACCGTAGGGACAGGGAATTTGTACGAGCAGTACTTC. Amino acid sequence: CATSSGGTVGTGNLYEQYF.

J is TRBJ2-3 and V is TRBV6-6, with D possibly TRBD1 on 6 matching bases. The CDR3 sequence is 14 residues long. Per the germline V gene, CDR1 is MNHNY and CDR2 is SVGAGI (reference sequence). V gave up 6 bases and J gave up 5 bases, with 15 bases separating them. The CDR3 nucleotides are TGTGCCAGCAGATCACCCCAACAGGGAGATACGCAGTATTTT. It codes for CASRSPQQGDTQYF.

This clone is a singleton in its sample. The CDR3 loop is CASYQGADYGYTF. Written as DNA, the CDR3 is TGTGCCAGCTACCAGGGGGCAGACTATGGCTACACCTTC. This sequence joins TRBV7-8 and TRBJ1-2; TRBD1 matches at 8 bases. Germline loops: CDR1 SGHVS, CDR2 FQNEAQ. The CDR3 covers 13 residues. V dropped 8 bases and J dropped 3; count of bases not matched to a gene: 5.

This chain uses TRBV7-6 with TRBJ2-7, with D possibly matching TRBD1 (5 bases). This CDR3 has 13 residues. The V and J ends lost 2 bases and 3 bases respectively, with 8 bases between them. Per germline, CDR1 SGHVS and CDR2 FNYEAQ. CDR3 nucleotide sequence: TGTGCCAGCAGCTTAAAAGGACACTACGAGCAGTACTTC. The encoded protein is CASSLKGHYEQYF.

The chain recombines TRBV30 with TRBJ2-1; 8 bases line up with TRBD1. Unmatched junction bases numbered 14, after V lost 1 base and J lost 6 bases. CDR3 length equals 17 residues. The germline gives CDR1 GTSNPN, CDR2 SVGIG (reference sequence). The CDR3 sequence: CAWSARRLATGANEQFF. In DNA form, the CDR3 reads TGTGCCTGGAGTGCCCGCAGGCTAGCGACAGGGGCCAATGAGCAGTTCTTC.

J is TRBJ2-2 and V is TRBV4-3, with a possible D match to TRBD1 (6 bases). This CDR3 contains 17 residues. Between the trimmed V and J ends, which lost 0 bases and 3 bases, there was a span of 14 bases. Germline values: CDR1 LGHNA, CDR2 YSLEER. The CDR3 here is CASSQDFGTYHTGELFF. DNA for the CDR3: TGCGCCAGCAGCCAAGACTTCGGGACATATCACACCGGGGAGCTGTTTTTT.

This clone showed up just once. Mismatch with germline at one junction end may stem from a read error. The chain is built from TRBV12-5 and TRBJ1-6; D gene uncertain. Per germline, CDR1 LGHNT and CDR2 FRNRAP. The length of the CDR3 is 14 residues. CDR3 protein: CASGLVPGGSSLHF. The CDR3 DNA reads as TGTGCTAGTGGTTTGGTACCCGGTGGTTCATCCCTCCACTTT.

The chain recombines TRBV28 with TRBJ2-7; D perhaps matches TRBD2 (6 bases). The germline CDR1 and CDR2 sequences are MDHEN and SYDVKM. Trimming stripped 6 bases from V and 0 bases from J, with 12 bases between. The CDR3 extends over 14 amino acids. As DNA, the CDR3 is TGTGCCAGCAGCCCTTACGGGAGCTCCTACGAGCAGTACTTC. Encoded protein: CASSPYGSSYEQYF.

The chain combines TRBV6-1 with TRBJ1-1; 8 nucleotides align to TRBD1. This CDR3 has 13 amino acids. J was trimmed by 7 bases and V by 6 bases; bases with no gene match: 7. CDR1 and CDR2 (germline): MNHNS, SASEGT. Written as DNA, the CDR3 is TGTGCCAGCAGCCAAAGACAGGGGCTTGAAGCTTTCTTT. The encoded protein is CASSQRQGLEAFF.

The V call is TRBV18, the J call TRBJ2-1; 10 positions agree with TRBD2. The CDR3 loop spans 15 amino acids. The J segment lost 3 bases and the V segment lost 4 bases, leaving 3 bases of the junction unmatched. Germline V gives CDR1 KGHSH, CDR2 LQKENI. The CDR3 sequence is CASSQSGGGYNEQFF. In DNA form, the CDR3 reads TGTGCCAGCTCACAGAGCGGGGGGGGCTACAATGAGCAGTTCTTC.

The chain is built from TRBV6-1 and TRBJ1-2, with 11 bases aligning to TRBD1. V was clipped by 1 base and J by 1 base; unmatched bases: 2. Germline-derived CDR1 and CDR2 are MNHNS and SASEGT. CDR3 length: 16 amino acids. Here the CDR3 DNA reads TGTGCCAGCAGTGAAGAGGGACAGGGGGGTAACTATGGCTACACCTTC. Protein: CASSEEGQGGNYGYTF.

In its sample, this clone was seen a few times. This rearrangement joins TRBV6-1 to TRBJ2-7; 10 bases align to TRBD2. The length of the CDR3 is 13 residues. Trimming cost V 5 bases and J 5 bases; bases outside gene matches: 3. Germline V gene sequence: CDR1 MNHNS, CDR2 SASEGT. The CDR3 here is CASSRGLANEQYF. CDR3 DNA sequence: TGTGCCAGCAGTAGGGGACTAGCGAACGAGCAGTACTTC.

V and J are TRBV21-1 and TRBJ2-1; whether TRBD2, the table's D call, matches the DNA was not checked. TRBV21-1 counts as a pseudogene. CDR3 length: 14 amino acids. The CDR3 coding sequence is TGTGCCAGCTTAATTGATCGGGGTTTTGATGAGCAGTTCTTC. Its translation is CASLIDRGFDEQFF.

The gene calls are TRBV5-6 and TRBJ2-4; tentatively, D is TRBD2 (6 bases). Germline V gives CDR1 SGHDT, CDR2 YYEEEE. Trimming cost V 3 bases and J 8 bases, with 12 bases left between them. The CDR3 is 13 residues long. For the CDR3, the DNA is TGTGCCAGCAGCTGGGGGGACGGTCACATTCAGTACTTC. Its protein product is CASSWGDGHIQYF. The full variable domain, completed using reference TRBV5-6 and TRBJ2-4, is DAGVTQSPTHLIKTRGQQVTLRCSPKSGHDTVSWYQQALGQGPQFIFQYYEEEERQRGNFPDRFSGHQFPNYSSELNVNALLLGDSALYLCASSWGDGHIQYFGAGTRLSVL.

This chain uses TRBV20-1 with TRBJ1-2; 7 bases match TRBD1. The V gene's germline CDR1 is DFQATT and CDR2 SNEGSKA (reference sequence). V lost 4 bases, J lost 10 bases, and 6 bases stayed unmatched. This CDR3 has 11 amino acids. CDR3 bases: TGCAGTGCTACCACAGGGGACGTCTACACCTTC. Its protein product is CSATTGDVYTF.